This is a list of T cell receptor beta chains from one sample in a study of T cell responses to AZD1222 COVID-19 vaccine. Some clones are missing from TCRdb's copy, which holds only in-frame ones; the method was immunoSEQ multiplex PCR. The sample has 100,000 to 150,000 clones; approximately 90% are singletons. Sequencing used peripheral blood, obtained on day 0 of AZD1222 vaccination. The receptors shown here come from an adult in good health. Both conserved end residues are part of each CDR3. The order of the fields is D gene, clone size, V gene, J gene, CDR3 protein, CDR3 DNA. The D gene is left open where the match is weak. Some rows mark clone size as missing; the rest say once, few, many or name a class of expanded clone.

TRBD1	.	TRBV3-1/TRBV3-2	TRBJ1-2	CASSQEQGRTYGYTF	TGTGCCAGCAGCCAAGAACAGGGGAGAACATATGGCTACACCTTC
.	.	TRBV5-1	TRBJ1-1	CASSWGQNTEAFF	TGCGCCAGCAGCTGGGGACAAAACACTGAAGCTTTCTTT
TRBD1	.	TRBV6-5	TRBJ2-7	CASSYGGQGFYEQYF	TGTGCCAGCAGTTACGGGGGACAGGGCTTCTACGAGCAGTACTTC
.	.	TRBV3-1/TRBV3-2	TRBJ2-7	CASSQEMGGGGYEQYF	TGTGCCAGCAGCCAAGAAATGGGAGGGGGAGGATACGAGCAGTACTTC
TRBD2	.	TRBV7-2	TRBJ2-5	CASSRTSGGADDF	TGTGCCAGCAGCCGAACTAGCGGGGGGGCCGATGACTTC
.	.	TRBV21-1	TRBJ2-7	CASSKDRGREQYF	TGTGCCAGCAGCAAAGACAGGGGCCGAGAGCAGTACTTC
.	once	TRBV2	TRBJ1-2	CASSGWDKYYGYTF	TGTGCCAGCAGTGGTTGGGACAAGTACTATGGCTACACCTTC
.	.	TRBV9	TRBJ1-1	CASSVASGADTEAFF	TGTGCCAGCAGCGTAGCTTCCGGGGCGGACACTGAAGCTTTCTTT
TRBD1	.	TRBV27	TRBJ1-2	CASSLGGQGAYGYTF	TGTGCCAGCAGTTTGGGGGGACAGGGGGCTTATGGCTACACCTTC
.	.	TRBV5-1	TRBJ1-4	CASSLGGTNEKLFF	TGCGCCAGCAGCTTGGGTGGAACTAATGAAAAACTGTTTTTT
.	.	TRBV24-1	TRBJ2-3	CATSESTDTQYF	TGTGCCACCAGTGAGTCCACAGATACGCAGTATTTT
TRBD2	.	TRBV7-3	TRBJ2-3	CAGSSTSGGKADTQYF	TGTGCCGGCAGCTCCACTAGCGGGGGGAAGGCAGATACGCAGTATTTT
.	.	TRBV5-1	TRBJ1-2	CASSLRSELNYGYTF	TGCGCCAGCAGCTTGAGGTCGGAGCTTAACTATGGCTACACCTTC
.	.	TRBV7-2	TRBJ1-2	CASSLGAGNNYGYTF	TGTGCCAGCAGCTTAGGGGCGGGGAATAACTATGGCTACACCTTC
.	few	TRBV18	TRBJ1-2	CASSPMGPNAYGYTF	TGTGCCAGCTCACCTATGGGGCCCAACGCCTATGGCTACACCTTC
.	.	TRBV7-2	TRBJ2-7	CASSSLYEQYF	TGTGCCAGCAGCTCCCTCTACGAGCAGTACTTC
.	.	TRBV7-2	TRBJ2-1	CASSLSPGGRVNEQFF	TGTGCCAGCAGCCTCAGTCCGGGGGGCCGGGTCAATGAGCAGTTCTTC
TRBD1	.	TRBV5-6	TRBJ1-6	CASSTGTDIGTLHF	TGTGCCAGCAGCACCGGGACAGACATCGGGACCCTCCACTTT
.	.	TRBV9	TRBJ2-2	CASSPRAGVATGELFF	TGTGCCAGCAGCCCCCGGGCAGGGGTTGCCACCGGGGAGCTGTTTTTT
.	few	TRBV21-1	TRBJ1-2	CASPASYTGRSFGYTF	TGTGCCAGCCCAGCATCTTACACAGGGAGGTCCTTTGGCTACACCTTC
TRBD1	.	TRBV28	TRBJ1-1	CASSFTTVLKQGNPEAFF	TGTGCCAGCAGTTTTACAACAGTGCTCAAACAGGGGAACCCTGAAGCTTTCTTT
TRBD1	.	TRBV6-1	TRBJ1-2	CASSEGTGWGYTF	TGTGCCAGCAGTGAAGGGACAGGGTGGGGCTACACCTTC
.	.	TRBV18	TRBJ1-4	CASSQTPPGATNEKLFF	TGTGCCAGCTCCCAAACGCCGCCAGGGGCCACTAATGAAAAACTGTTTTTT
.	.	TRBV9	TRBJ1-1	CASSEELRTEAFF	TGTGCCAGCAGCGAGGAGTTGCGCACTGAAGCTTTCTTT
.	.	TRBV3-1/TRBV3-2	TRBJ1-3	CASSPASGNTIYF	TGTGCCAGCAGCCCGGCCTCTGGAAACACCATATATTTT
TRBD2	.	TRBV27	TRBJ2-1	CASGLEGSGEQFF	TGTGCCAGCGGACTAGAAGGATCCGGGGAGCAGTTCTTC
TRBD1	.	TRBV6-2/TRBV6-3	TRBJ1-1	CASSQGAEAFF	TGTGCCAGCAGTCAGGGGGCAGAAGCTTTCTTT
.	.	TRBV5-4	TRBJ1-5	CASSLGGEQPQHF	TGTGCCAGCAGCTTGGGGGGGGAGCAGCCCCAGCATTTT
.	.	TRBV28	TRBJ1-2	CASSFTASNYGYTF	TGTGCCAGCAGTTTTACAGCCTCTAACTATGGCTACACCTTC
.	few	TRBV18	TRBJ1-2	CASSRIGAPEGYTF	TGTGCCAGCTCACGCATCGGGGCCCCCGAAGGCTACACCTTC
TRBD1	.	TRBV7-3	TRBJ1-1	CASSSTGSAEAFF	TGTGCCAGCAGCTCGACAGGGAGCGCTGAAGCTTTCTTT
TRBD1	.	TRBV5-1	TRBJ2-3	CASSWGTGGTDTQYF	TGCGCCAGCAGCTGGGGGACAGGGGGTACAGATACGCAGTATTTT